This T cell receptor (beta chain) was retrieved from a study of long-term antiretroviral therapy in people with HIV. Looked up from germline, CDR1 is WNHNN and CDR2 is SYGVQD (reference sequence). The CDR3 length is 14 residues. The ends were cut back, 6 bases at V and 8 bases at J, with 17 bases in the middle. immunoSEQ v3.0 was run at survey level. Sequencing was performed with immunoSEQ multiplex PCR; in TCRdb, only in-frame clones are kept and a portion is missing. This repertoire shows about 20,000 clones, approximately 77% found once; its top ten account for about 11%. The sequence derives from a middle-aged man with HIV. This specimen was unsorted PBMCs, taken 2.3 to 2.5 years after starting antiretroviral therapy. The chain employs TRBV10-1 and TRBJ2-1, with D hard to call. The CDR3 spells CASSTGFQVYEQFF. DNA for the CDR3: TGCGCCAGCAGCACCGGGTTCCAGGTCTATGAGCAGTTCTTC.